Below, 20 T cell receptor beta chains from the same sample are listed, as sequenced in a study of cytomegalovirus exposure and HLA in healthy donors. Primers: 60 Vbeta forward and 13 Jbeta reverse. The protocol was immunoSEQ multiplex PCR, while the TCRdb copy is restricted to in-frame clones and leaves out a portion. The table records approximately 160,000 clones, roughly 85% of them present only once. Sequences were obtained from PBMCs. Receptors originate from a male donor in good health and CMV-seronegative.

For this clone: One junction end disagrees with the germline gene, perhaps due to a read error. The CDR3 bases are TGTGCCAGCAACTTAATGGGGCGCGGGAACACTGAAGCTTTCTTT. Protein product: CASNLMGRGNTEAFF. The V call is TRBV7-3, the J call TRBJ1-1, with D possibly being TRBD1 (5 bases). Germline loops: CDR1 SGHTA, CDR2 FQGTGA. This CDR3 contains 15 residues.

This sequence joins TRBV5-1 and TRBJ1-3, with D unclear. The CDR3 has 12 amino acids. V lost 1 base and J lost 4, with 3 bases in between. Germline V CDR1 and CDR2: SGHRS, YFSETQ. The CDR3 DNA follows: TGCGCCAGCAGCTTGACAGGAAACACCATATATTTT. Amino acids: CASSLTGNTIYF.

The rearrangement joins TRBV30 to TRBJ2-7; possibly TRBD1 for D (6 bases). The CDR3 is 11 residues long. Germline V gene lookup returns CDR1 GTSNPN and CDR2 SVGIG (reference sequence). The V end lost 4 bases, the J end lost 4 bases, and 8 bases lay between the germline ends. For the CDR3, the DNA is TGTGCCTGGATCGACAGGTACGAGCAGTACTTC. Translation: CAWIDRYEQYF.

The genes are TRBV9 and TRBJ2-1; 12 bases fit TRBD2. CDR3 length: 17 residues. Germline V gene data show CDR1 as SGDLS and CDR2 as YYNGEE. The junction had 8 bases not matched to a gene; V was cut back by 2 bases and J by 5 bases. CDR3 DNA: TGTGCCAGCAGCGTGACCGTCGGACTAGCGGGAAACAATGAGCAGTTCTTC. Its protein is CASSVTVGLAGNNEQFF. The variable domain in full, with the rest retrieved from reference TRBV9 and TRBJ2-1, is DSGVTQTPKHLITATGQRVTLRCSPRSGDLSVYWYQQSLDQGLQFLIQYYNGEERAKGNILERFSAQQFPDLHSELNLSSLELGDSALYFCASSVTVGLAGNNEQFFGPGTRLTVL.

This clone was found a few times. This chain connects TRBV2 to TRBJ2-3, with D possibly being TRBD1 (5 bases). Germline V gene sequence: CDR1 SNHLY, CDR2 FYNNEI. The V end was cut by 5 bases, the J end by 2 bases, with 11 bases between. The length of the CDR3 is 14 residues. The CDR3 sequence: CASSRTSPTDTQYF. DNA for the CDR3: TGTGCCAGCAGTCGGACAAGTCCCACAGATACGCAGTATTTT.

The gene calls are TRBV4-3 and TRBJ2-7; 12 bases agree with TRBD2. V dropped 4 bases and J dropped 5; count of bases not matched to a gene: 6. Germline V gene sequence: CDR1 LGHNA, CDR2 YSLEER. The CDR3 has 15 amino acids. Here the CDR3 DNA reads TGCGCCAGCAGCCTTAGACTAGCGGGAGTTGACGAGCAGTACTTC. Protein sequence: CASSLRLAGVDEQYF.

The chain has TRBV13 and TRBJ1-4; 8 positions agree with TRBD1. The CDR3 consists of 16 residues. The V segment lost 4 bases and the J segment 6 bases; nucleotides outside the gene matches: 10. Germline loops: CDR1 PRHDT, CDR2 FYEKMQ (reference sequence). In DNA form, the CDR3 reads TGTGCCAGCAGCTCCAGTTGGACAGGGCGACATGAAAAACTGTTTTTT. Translation gives CASSSSWTGRHEKLFF. The entire variable domain, with the rest obtained from reference TRBV13 and TRBJ1-4, is as follows: AAGVIQSPRHLIKEKRETATLKCYPIPRHDTVYWYQQGPGQDPQFLISFYEKMQSDKGSIPDRFSAQQFSDYHSELNMSSLELGDSALYFCASSSSWTGRHEKLFFGSGTQLSVL.

This chain uses TRBV5-4 with TRBJ2-1; no clear D gene. V was shortened by 0 bases and J by 4 bases, with 5 bases between the two germline ends. This CDR3 has 13 amino acids. The V gene's germline CDR1 is SGHNT and CDR2 YYREEE (reference sequence). CDR3 residues: CASSLDSYNEQFF. The CDR3 DNA is TGTGCCAGCAGCTTGGACTCATACAATGAGCAGTTCTTC.

The chain recombines TRBV7-2 with TRBJ1-2, with D possibly matching TRBD1 (5 bases). Trimming cost V 5 bases and J 6 bases, with 13 bases left between them. CDR3 size: 13 residues. The germline CDR1 and CDR2 sequences are SGHTA and FQGNSA. The CDR3 sequence: CASSPSREDGYTF. CDR3 DNA: TGTGCCAGCAGCCCAAGCAGGGAAGATGGCTACACCTTC. Full variable domain (rest looked up from reference TRBV7-2 and TRBJ1-2): GAGVSQSPSNKVTEKGKDVELRCDPISGHTALYWYRQSLGQGLEFLIYFQGNSAPDKSGLPSDRFSAERTGGSVSTLTIQRTQQEDSAVYLCASSPSREDGYTFGSGTRLTVV.

V and J are TRBV5-1 and TRBJ2-5; D is possibly TRBD1 (5 bases). The CDR3 covers 15 residues. Per the germline V gene, CDR1 is SGHRS and CDR2 is YFSETQ. With 1 base removed from V and 1 base from J, the gap between germline ends came to 11 bases. The CDR3 reads CASSLPQGAQETQYF. CDR3 sequence (DNA): TGCGCCAGCAGCTTGCCGCAGGGCGCCCAAGAGACCCAGTACTTC.

This chain connects TRBV2 to TRBJ2-5; D is perhaps TRBD2 (5 bases). The DNA end is more similar to TRBJ2-7, so the J call may be wrong. The germline CDR1 and CDR2 sequences are SNHLY and FYNNEI. The CDR3 has 12 residues. The CDR3 loop is CASSGSSYEQYF. The CDR3 nucleotides read TGTGCCAGCTCGGGGAGCTCCTACGAGCAGTACTTC.

The V call is TRBV5-1, the J call TRBJ2-3; TRBD2 matches 8 bases. Germline V lookup: CDR1 SGHRS, CDR2 YFSETQ. CDR3 size: 16 residues. J gave up 0 bases and V 4 bases, and 7 bases lay outside the gene matches. This CDR3 reads CASSRGGIRSTDTQYF. The CDR3 bases are TGCGCCAGCAGCCGGGGGGGGATCCGGAGCACAGATACGCAGTATTTT.

This clone is a singleton in its sample. The chain joins TRBV25-1 to TRBJ1-1, with D perhaps TRBD1 (6 bases). V was pared by 9 bases and J by 1 base, with 15 bases between. Germline lookup yields CDR1 MGHDK and CDR2 SYGVNS. The CDR3 runs 14 residues. The CDR3 spells CASSRGQTNTEAFF. Here the CDR3 DNA reads TGTGCCAGTTCCAGGGGCCAGACGAACACTGAAGCTTTCTTT.

The rearrangement links TRBV5-8 to TRBJ1-1, with D possibly TRBD1 on 5 matching bases. Germline lookup yields CDR1 SGHTS and CDR2 YDEGEE. The CDR3 spans 14 residues. V was pared by 3 bases and J by 5 bases, with 14 bases between. CDR3 loop: CASSSGGWGTEAFF. In nucleotides, the CDR3 is TGTGCCAGCAGCTCGGGGGGGTGGGGAACTGAAGCTTTCTTT.

The J gene is TRBJ2-5, the V gene TRBV29-1; no clear D. Trimming took 0 bases from V and 0 from J, leaving 11 bases between them. The V gene's germline CDR1 is SQVTM and CDR2 ANQGSEA. The CDR3 runs to 15 residues. The chain's CDR3 is CSVEDGSKNQETQYF. The CDR3 region has the DNA TGCAGCGTTGAAGATGGTAGTAAAAACCAAGAGACCCAGTACTTC.

The chain couples TRBV19 to TRBJ2-3, with 7 bases fitting TRBD1. This CDR3 has 14 residues. Trimming at V came to 6 bases and at J to 4 bases, leaving 7 bases not matched to a gene. CDR1 is LNHDA and CDR2 is SQIVND in the germline V gene (reference sequence). CDR3 coding DNA: TGTGCCAGTAGCGGCACAGGGGTCGCAGATACGCAGTATTTT. Encoded protein: CASSGTGVADTQYF.

Only a few counts were recorded for this clone. V is TRBV28 and J is TRBJ1-4; D is possibly TRBD1 (6 bases). CDR1 and CDR2 (germline): MDHEN, SYDVKM. The CDR3 runs to 15 residues. V lost 6 bases, J lost 0 bases, and 11 bases lay in between. CDR3 DNA: TGTGCCAGCAGGCATTACAGGGCAACTAATGAAAAACTGTTTTTT. Translation: CASRHYRATNEKLFF.

The chain couples TRBV10-3 to TRBJ1-2, with a weak D call TRBD1 (6 bases). Trimming stripped 4 bases from V and 2 bases from J, with 14 bases between. The CDR3 extends over 15 amino acids. CDR1 is ENHRY, CDR2 SYGVKD, per germline. DNA for the CDR3: TGTGCCATCAGTGGGTCGGGGGCGCTAAACTATGGCTACACCTTC. It specifies CAISGSGALNYGYTF.

The CDR3 protein is CASSSPDRALGYTF. As DNA, the CDR3 is TGTGCCAGCAGCTCACCGGACAGGGCGCTTGGCTACACCTTC. J is TRBJ1-2 and V is TRBV9, with TRBD1 matching over 8 bases. Unmatched junction bases numbered 9, after V lost 4 bases and J lost 7 bases. From germline, CDR1 is SGDLS and CDR2 YYNGEE. This CDR3 has 14 residues.

The sample holds a few counts of this clone. The rearrangement links TRBV15 to TRBJ2-5; 7 bases agree with TRBD2. The DNA end lines up better with TRBJ2-7; the J call may be wrong. The CDR3 runs 14 residues. Germline V lookup: CDR1 LNHNV, CDR2 YYDKDF (reference sequence). CDR3: CATSPGGSSYEQYF. In nucleotides, the CDR3 is TGTGCCACCAGTCCGGGGGGTAGCTCCTACGAGCAGTACTTC.